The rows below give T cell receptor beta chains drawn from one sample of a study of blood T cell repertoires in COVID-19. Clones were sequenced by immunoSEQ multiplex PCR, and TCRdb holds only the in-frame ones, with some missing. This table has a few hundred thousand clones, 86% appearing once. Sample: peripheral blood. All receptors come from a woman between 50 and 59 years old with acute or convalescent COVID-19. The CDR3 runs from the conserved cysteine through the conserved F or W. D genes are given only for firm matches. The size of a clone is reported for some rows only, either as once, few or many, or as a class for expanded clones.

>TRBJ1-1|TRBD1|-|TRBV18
TGTGCCAGCTCAAAGGGACAGCCGAACACTGAAGCTTTCTTT
CASSKGQPNTEAFF
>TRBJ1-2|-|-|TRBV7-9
TGTGCCAGCAGCCGCACGGCGGGCAGAAGTAGGAATGGCTACACCTTC
CASSRTAGRSRNGYTF
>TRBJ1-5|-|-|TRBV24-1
TGTGCCACCAGTGATTCAGGGAATCAGCCCCAGCATTTT
CATSDSGNQPQHF
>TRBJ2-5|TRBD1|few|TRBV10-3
TGTGCCATCAGTGGGGACAGAGCTCAAGAGACCCAGTACTTC
CAISGDRAQETQYF
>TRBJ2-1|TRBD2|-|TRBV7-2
TGTGCCAGCAGCGGTCAAGCGGGACCCTACAATGAGCAGTTCTTC
CASSGQAGPYNEQFF
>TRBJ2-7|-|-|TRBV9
TGTGCCAGCAGCGCAGGCCCGGGGATGGGATCCTACGAGCAGTACTTC
CASSAGPGMGSYEQYF
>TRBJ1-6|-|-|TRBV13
TGTGCCAGCAGCCGACAGTATTCACCCCTCCACTTT
CASSRQYSPLHF
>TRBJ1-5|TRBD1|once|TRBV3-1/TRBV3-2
TGTGCCAGCAGCCAAGGGGACAGGGTGGTATTGGGCGGCAATCAGCCCCAGCATTTT
CASSQGDRVVLGGNQPQHF
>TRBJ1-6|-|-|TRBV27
TGTGCCAGCAGTACTCGGGACTTACGGAGCTCCTATAATTCACCCCTCCACTTT
CASSTRDLRSSYNSPLHF
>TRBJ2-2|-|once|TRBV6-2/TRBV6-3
TGTGCCAGCAGTTTCTGGAGCCCGAACACCGGGGAGCTGTTTTTT
CASSFWSPNTGELFF
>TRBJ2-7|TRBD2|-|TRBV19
TGTGCCAGCCACTATGAGGCTAGCGGGTTCGGCGAGCAGTACTTC
CASHYEASGFGEQYF
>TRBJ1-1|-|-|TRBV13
TGTGCCAGCAGCGAATCTTACATGAACACTGAAGCTTTCTTT
CASSESYMNTEAFF
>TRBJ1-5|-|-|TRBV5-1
TGCGCCAGCAGCCAGGATAACAGGAATCAGCCCCAGCATTTT
CASSQDNRNQPQHF
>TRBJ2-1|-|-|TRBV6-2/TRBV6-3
TGTGCCAGCAGTGACAGGAATGAGCAGTTCTTC
CASSDRNEQFF
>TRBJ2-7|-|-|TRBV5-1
TGCGCCAGCAGCTTGGGGGGCCTAGTTAACGAGCAGTACTTC
CASSLGGLVNEQYF
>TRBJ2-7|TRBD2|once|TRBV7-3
TGTGCCAGCAGCTTATCCGCGACTAGCAGGACCTACGAGCAGTACTTC
CASSLSATSRTYEQYF
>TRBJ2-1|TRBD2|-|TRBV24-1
TGTGCCACCAGTGTAGCTAGCGGGAGGGACAATGAGCAGTTCTTC
CATSVASGRDNEQFF
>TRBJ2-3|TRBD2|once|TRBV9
TGTGCCAGCAGCAGGGCTAGCGGGACAGATACGCAGTATTTT
CASSRASGTDTQYF
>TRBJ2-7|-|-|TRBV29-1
TGCAGCGTTGACTCGGGGTTGGGCGAGCAGTACTTC
CSVDSGLGEQYF
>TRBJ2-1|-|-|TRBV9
TGTGCCAGCAGCACATCTACGGGAGTTCAGAATGAGCAGTTCTTC
CASSTSTGVQNEQFF
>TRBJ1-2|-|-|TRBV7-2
TGTGCCAGCAGCTTAAGTCAGCTAGATGGCTACACCTTC
CASSLSQLDGYTF
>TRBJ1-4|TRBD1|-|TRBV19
TGTGCCAGTAGTATGTCGGGGACAGGGGGCGGGCATGAAAAACTGTTTTTT
CASSMSGTGGGHEKLFF
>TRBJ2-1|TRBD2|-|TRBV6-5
TGTGCCAGCAGGCCCGGGGGGGTTACTTACAATGAGCAGTTCTTC
CASRPGGVTYNEQFF
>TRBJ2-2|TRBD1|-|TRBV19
TGTGCCAGTACCCCTTGGGGGACAGGGAACACCGGGGAGCTGTTTTTT
CASTPWGTGNTGELFF
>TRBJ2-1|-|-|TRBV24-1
TGTGCCACCAGTGATCGGGGAATCGGTATTGAGCAGTTCTTC
CATSDRGIGIEQFF
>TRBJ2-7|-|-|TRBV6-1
TGTGCCAGCAGTGCCACCTTCTACGGGAATTCCTACGAGCAGTACTTC
CASSATFYGNSYEQYF
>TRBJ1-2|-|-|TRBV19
TGTGCCAGTACCCACAGGAACTATGGCTACACCTTC
CASTHRNYGYTF
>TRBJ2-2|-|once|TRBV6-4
TGTGCCAGCAGTTCAGGGAACACCGGGGAGCTGTTTTTT
CASSSGNTGELFF
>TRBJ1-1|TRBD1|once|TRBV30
TGTGCCTGGAGTGGGAACAGGGGGACAGGGACTGAAGCTTTCTTT
CAWSGNRGTGTEAFF
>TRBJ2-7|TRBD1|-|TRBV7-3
TGTGCCAGCAGCTTGATGCCAACAGGGGGTATCCACGAGCAGTACTTC
CASSLMPTGGIHEQYF
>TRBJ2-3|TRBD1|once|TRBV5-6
TGTGCCAGCTCAACTCTCACAGGGGGGAGCACAGATACGCAGTATTTT
CASSTLTGGSTDTQYF
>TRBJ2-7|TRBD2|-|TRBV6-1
TGTGCCAGCAGTGAGCTAGCGGGAGACCTTTTTACCTACGAGCAGTACTTC
CASSELAGDLFTYEQYF